These 26 T cell receptor beta chains were all obtained from the same sample, sequenced in a study of T cells in Graves' hyperthyroidism and ophthalmopathy. Amplification of TCR beta CDR3 regions used RNA as the template. An initial round of RT-PCR targeting the TCR CDR3 relied on the HTBI primer set. TCRdb called the multiplex PCR reads again in MiXCR, with one record for every CDR3 protein. This sample carries some 460,000 distinct CDR3 sequences, about 15% of them seen once, and the ten largest clones take over 7.5%. Input material: blood. These receptors were taken from a woman under 30 with Graves' hyperthyroidism.

This clonotype has more than one count but fewer than ten. CDR3 protein: CSAEAGTGLPEQYF. CDR3 sequence (DNA): TGCAGTGCTGAAGCCGGGACAGGGTTGCCCGAGCAGTACTTC. V is TRBV20-1 and J is TRBJ2-7; 9 nucleotides align to TRBD1. V lost 5 bases and J lost 6; bases outside the gene matches: 11. The CDR3 loop spans 14 amino acids. Per germline, CDR1 DFQATT and CDR2 SNEGSKA (reference sequence).

The V and J genes are TRBV3-1 and TRBJ1-6; tentatively, D is TRBD1 (5 bases). CDR3 length: 17 residues. Trimming left V 2 bases short and J 4 bases short, with 15 bases between. Looked up from germline, CDR1 is LGHDT and CDR2 is YNNKEL (reference sequence). The DNA for the CDR3 is TGTGCCAGCAGCCAATTGGGGGACTTTACATATAATTCACCCCTCCACTTT. This codes for CASSQLGDFTYNSPLHF.

This clonotype was detected many times. The chain couples TRBV19 to TRBJ1-5; 9 nucleotides align to TRBD1. This CDR3 has 15 amino acids. Losses at the gene ends were 5 bases for V and 6 bases for J; bases not matched to a gene: 8. Germline V gives CDR1 LNHDA, CDR2 SQIVND (reference sequence). CDR3 sequence (DNA): TGTGCCAGTAGTTTGGGACAGGGTTTCGGTCAGCCCCAGCATTTT. Protein sequence: CASSLGQGFGQPQHF.

This clonotype was detected ten times or more. This chain connects TRBV15 to TRBJ2-5; D remains unclear. The germline V and J ends were trimmed by 0 bases and 5 bases, with 13 bases remaining between them. CDR1 and CDR2 (germline): LNHNV, YYDKDF (reference sequence). The CDR3 is 15 amino acids. The CDR3 region is CATSRDPSPGETQYF. The DNA for the CDR3 is TGTGCCACCAGCAGAGATCCATCCCCTGGGGAGACCCAGTACTTC.

The sample holds many counts of this clonotype. Being one base from a much bigger clone, this may be a read error. The chain recombines TRBV20-1 with TRBJ2-7; D gene ambiguous. The length of the CDR3 is 11 residues. Germline CDR1 is DFQATT and CDR2 is SNEGSKA (reference sequence). V was clipped by 0 bases and J by 2 bases, with 2 bases between them. The CDR3 loop is CSARDTYEQYF. The CDR3, as DNA: TGCAGTGCTAGAGACACCTACGAGCAGTACTTC.

This clonotype was seen many times. V usage is TRBV18 and J usage is TRBJ1-6; D gene uncertain. Per germline, CDR1 KGHSH and CDR2 LQKENI. V lost 3 bases and J lost 7, with 10 bases in between. This CDR3 spans 14 amino acids. CDR3 amino acids: CASSPTSKNSPLHF. CDR3 sequence (DNA): TGTGCCAGCTCACCTACGTCCAAGAATTCACCCCTCCACTTT.

This rearrangement joins TRBV24-1 to TRBJ1-2; the D gene is possibly TRBD1 (6 bases). V was clipped by 9 bases and J by 3 bases, with 19 bases between them. Germline V gene sequence: CDR1 KGHDR, CDR2 SFDVKD. The CDR3 has 15 amino acids. CDR3 nucleotide sequence: TGTGCCACCTCCCCGGGACACACCTCAGACTATGGCTACACCTTC. It yields the protein CATSPGHTSDYGYTF.

This clonotype was counted at least ten times. V is TRBV29-1 and J is TRBJ2-5; 8 bases are a match to TRBD1. The CDR3 sequence is 14 residues long. Per germline, CDR1 SQVTM and CDR2 ANQGSEA. Trimming at V came to 5 bases and at J to 2 bases, leaving 7 bases not matched to a gene. The CDR3 reads CSVFRDRSQETQYF. CDR3 sequence (DNA): TGCAGCGTTTTTCGGGACAGGTCTCAAGAGACCCAGTACTTC.

CDR3 bases: TGTGCCAGCAGTAGACAGGGCCCCCCAGAGACCCAGTACTTC. Translating gives CASSRQGPPETQYF. The gene calls are TRBV2 and TRBJ2-5, with 7 nucleotides matching TRBD1. CDR3 size: 14 residues. The V gene's germline CDR1 is SNHLY and CDR2 FYNNEI. The ends lost 5 bases at V and 4 bases at J; junction bases unmatched: 7.

As for this clonotype: A much larger clone sits a single nucleotide away, making a read error possible. This chain joins TRBV7-9 and TRBJ2-7; D is possibly TRBD2 (5 bases). The V gene's germline CDR1 is SEHNR and CDR2 FQNEAQ (reference sequence). The CDR3 totals 15 residues. The CDR3: CAISSGRVESYEQYF. Written as DNA, the CDR3 is TGTGCCATCAGCTCGGGGAGAGTGGAATCCTACGAGCAGTACTTC.

By proportion, this clonotype is medium-sized (0.01 to 0.1%). The CDR3 DNA sequence: TGTGCCAGCGGGTCTACCCCTAACACAGATACGCAGTATTTT. It yields the protein CASGSTPNTDTQYF. The chain couples TRBV12-3 or TRBV12-4 to TRBJ2-3; D remains unclear. V lost 8 bases and J 2 bases, leaving 14 bases between the germline ends. The CDR3 contains 14 residues.

This clonotype was detected only a few times. This chain links TRBV19 with TRBJ1-4; tentatively, D is TRBD1 (5 bases). The V and J ends lost 6 bases and 6 bases respectively, with 17 bases between them. Germline assignment: CDR1 LNHDA and CDR2 SQIVND (reference sequence). The CDR3 has 15 residues. The CDR3 loop reads CASREGTLLDEKLFF. Written as DNA, the CDR3 is TGTGCCAGTAGGGAGGGGACCCTGCTGGATGAAAAACTGTTTTTT.

This clonotype has ten or more counts. The rearrangement joins TRBV12-3 or TRBV12-4 to TRBJ1-3; D is undetermined. V dropped 8 bases and J dropped 4 bases, with 15 bases sitting between them. CDR3 size: 14 residues. CDR3 DNA: TGTGCCAGCGCCCGGGGTAGTCGAGGAAACACCATATATTTT. Its translation is CASARGSRGNTIYF.

Many counts were recorded for this clonotype. This CDR3 is CASSRLTSGSDTQYF. DNA for the CDR3: TGTGCCAGCAGCCGTTTAACTAGTGGGTCAGATACGCAGTATTTT. V and J are TRBV3-1 and TRBJ2-3, with a weak D call TRBD2 (5 bases). Germline lookup yields CDR1 LGHDT and CDR2 YNNKEL (reference sequence). V was shortened by 4 bases and J by 4 bases, with 15 bases between the two germline ends. The CDR3 is 15 amino acids.

This clonotype was seen many times. This sequence joins TRBV27 and TRBJ1-1; no clear D. The CDR3 is made up of 17 amino acids. The germline gives CDR1 MNHEY, CDR2 SMNVEV (reference sequence). The V and J ends lost 5 bases and 1 base respectively, with 20 bases between them. The CDR3 DNA follows: TGTGCCAGCAGTCCCTCCGGCGGCGGCCCGCCGAACACTGAAGCTTTCTTT. Translated: CASSPSGGGPPNTEAFF.

This clonotype showed up many times. The chain combines TRBV28 with TRBJ2-5; 14 bases align to TRBD2. The CDR3 extends over 14 amino acids. Germline CDR1 and CDR2: MDHEN and SYDVKM. J lost 11 bases, V lost 6 bases, and 8 bases had no gene match. CDR3 protein: CASRLGTSGSAQYF. The DNA for the CDR3 is TGTGCCAGCAGACTCGGGACTAGCGGGAGTGCTCAGTACTTC.

A remark on this clonotype: This could be a read error, since a much larger clone is one nucleotide away. The chain employs TRBV20-1 and TRBJ2-1; maybe TRBD2 (7 bases). The CDR3 sequence is 11 residues long. Germline CDR1 and CDR2: DFQATT and SNEGSKA (reference sequence). This CDR3 reads CSVGGGNKQFF. Written as DNA, the CDR3 is TGCAGTGTGGGCGGGGGCAATAAGCAGTTCTTC.

The CDR3 protein is CASSLARQAGGYTF. CDR3 DNA sequence: TGTGCCAGCAGCTTAGCGAGACAGGCGGGTGGCTACACCTTC. The chain carries TRBV7-2 and TRBJ1-2; D is possibly TRBD1 (6 bases). This CDR3 has 14 amino acids. Between the trimmed V and J ends, which lost 0 bases and 7 bases, there was a span of 12 bases. CDR1 and CDR2 from the germline V gene are SGHTA and FQGNSA.

This clonotype was counted many times. V gene TRBV29-1 combines with J gene TRBJ2-1; 10 nucleotides line up with TRBD2. V was clipped by 2 bases and J by 7 bases; unmatched bases: 14. CDR1 and CDR2 (germline): SQVTM, ANQGSEA. The CDR3 sequence is 17 residues long. As DNA, the CDR3 is TGCAGCGTTGAATCGAGCGGGAGGGCCATGGATTTGAATGAGCAGTTCTTC. It yields the protein CSVESSGRAMDLNEQFF.

At least ten counts were recorded for this clonotype. The CDR3 is CASTPLGGLYEQYF. For the CDR3, the DNA is TGTGCCAGCACCCCACTCGGGGGGCTCTACGAGCAGTACTTC. V usage is TRBV28 and J usage is TRBJ2-7, with D perhaps matching TRBD2 (7 bases). Germline V gives CDR1 MDHEN, CDR2 SYDVKM. The CDR3 consists of 14 residues. V was trimmed by 7 bases and J by 3 bases, leaving 16 bases between them.

In this sample, this clonotype turned up many times. The chain recombines TRBV30 with TRBJ1-4; 8 bases match TRBD1. The V gene's germline CDR1 is GTSNPN and CDR2 SVGIG (reference sequence). This CDR3 spans 15 amino acids. V was pared by 1 base and J by 7 bases, with 8 bases of the junction left unmatched. CDR3: CAWSAQGARGEKLFF. CDR3 nucleotides: TGTGCCTGGAGTGCCCAGGGGGCGAGGGGTGAAAAACTGTTTTTT.

There are many counts of this clonotype. The chain has TRBV5-1 and TRBJ2-3; D not certain. Germline lookup yields CDR1 SGHRS and CDR2 YFSETQ. This CDR3 comprises 12 residues. Trimming cost V 1 base and J 5 bases, with 5 bases left between them. CDR3 region: CASSLNVDTQYF. The CDR3 DNA reads TGCGCCAGCAGCTTGAACGTAGATACGCAGTATTTT. The variable domain in full, with the rest retrieved from reference TRBV5-1 and TRBJ2-3, is KAGVTQTPRYLIKTRGQQVTLSCSPISGHRSVSWYQQTPGQGLQFLFEYFSETQRNKGNFPGRFSGRQFSNSRSEMNVSTLELGDSALYLCASSLNVDTQYFGPGTRLTVL.

Many counts were recorded for this clonotype. V and J are TRBV19 and TRBJ2-1; the D gene is possibly TRBD2 (6 bases). Germline V gene sequence: CDR1 LNHDA, CDR2 SQIVND (reference sequence). Trimming left V 5 bases short and J 1 base short, with 18 bases between. This CDR3 has 17 amino acids. The DNA of the CDR3 is TGTGCCAGTAGTCGGCTAGCGCCCGTTATTTCCTACAATGAGCAGTTCTTC. It yields the protein CASSRLAPVISYNEQFF.

This clonotype showed up many times. The chain employs TRBV6-1 and TRBJ2-5, with 11 bases that match TRBD1. V lost 6 bases and J lost 5; bases outside the gene matches: 11. The length of the CDR3 is 16 residues. Per the germline V gene, CDR1 is MNHNS and CDR2 is SASEGT. The CDR3 reads CASSLGTGGGGETQYF. The CDR3 DNA reads as TGTGCCAGCAGCCTAGGGACAGGGGGGGGTGGTGAGACCCAGTACTTC.

This clonotype has ten or more counts. This sequence joins TRBV12-3 or TRBV12-4 and TRBJ2-3; D unclear. V was pared by 3 bases and J by 5 bases, with 12 bases between. This CDR3 contains 14 residues. In DNA form, the CDR3 reads TGTGCCAGCAGTTTCTCAAACAGCTTAGATACGCAGTATTTT. Translation: CASSFSNSLDTQYF.

J is TRBJ2-1 and V is TRBV4-1; 8 nucleotides line up with TRBD2. Germline V CDR1 and CDR2: MGHRA, YSYEKL. The CDR3 loop spans 18 amino acids. Germline trimming cut 2 bases from V and 8 bases from J; bases unmatched to any gene: 17. The CDR3 DNA follows: TGCGCCAGCAGCCAACCCTCCGGGGGGGGACTCAGCATCGATGAGCAGTTCTTC. The encoded protein is CASSQPSGGGLSIDEQFF.